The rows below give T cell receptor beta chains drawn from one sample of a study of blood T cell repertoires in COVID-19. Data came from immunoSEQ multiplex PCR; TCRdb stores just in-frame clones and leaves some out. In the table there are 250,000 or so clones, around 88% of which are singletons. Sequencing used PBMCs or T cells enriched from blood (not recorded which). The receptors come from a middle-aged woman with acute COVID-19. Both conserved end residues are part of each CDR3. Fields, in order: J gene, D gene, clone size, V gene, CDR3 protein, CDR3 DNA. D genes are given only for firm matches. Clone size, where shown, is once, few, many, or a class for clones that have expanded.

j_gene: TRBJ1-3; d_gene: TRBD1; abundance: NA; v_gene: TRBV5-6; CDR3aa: CASSFGTVSGNTIYF; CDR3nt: TGTGCCAGCAGCTTTGGGACAGTCTCTGGAAACACCATATATTTT
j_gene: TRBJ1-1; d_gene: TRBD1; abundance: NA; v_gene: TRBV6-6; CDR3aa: CASNPGQGADTEAFF; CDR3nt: TGTGCCAGCAACCCTGGACAGGGGGCCGATACTGAAGCTTTCTTT
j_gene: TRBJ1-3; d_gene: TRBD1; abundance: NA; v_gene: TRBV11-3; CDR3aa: CASSARTGPGNTIYF; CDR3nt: TGTGCCAGCAGCGCCAGGACAGGGCCTGGAAACACCATATATTTT
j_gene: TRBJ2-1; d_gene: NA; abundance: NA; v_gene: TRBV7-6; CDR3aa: CASSLSRGAYNEQFF; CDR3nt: TGTGCCAGCAGCTTAAGCAGGGGGGCCTACAATGAGCAGTTCTTC
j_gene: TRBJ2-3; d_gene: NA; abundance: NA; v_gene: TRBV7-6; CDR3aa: CASSYRGSPSTDTQYF; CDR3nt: TGTGCCAGCAGCTACCGGGGGTCGCCTAGCACAGATACGCAGTATTTT
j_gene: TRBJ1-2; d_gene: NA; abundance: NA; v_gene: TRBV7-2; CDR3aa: CASSLFMIGDRYGYTF; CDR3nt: TGTGCCAGCAGCTTATTTATGATCGGGGATCGCTATGGCTACACCTTC
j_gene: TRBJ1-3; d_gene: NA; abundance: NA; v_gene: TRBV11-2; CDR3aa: CASSPVWAGTGNTIYF; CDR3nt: TGTGCCAGCAGTCCCGTGTGGGCGGGGACTGGAAACACCATATATTTT
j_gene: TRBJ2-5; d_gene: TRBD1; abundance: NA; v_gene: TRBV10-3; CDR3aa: CAISKATGGQETQYF; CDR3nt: TGTGCCATCAGTAAGGCGACAGGGGGCCAAGAGACCCAGTACTTC
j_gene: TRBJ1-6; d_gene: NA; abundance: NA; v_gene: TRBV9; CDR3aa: CASSAQSGGYSPLHF; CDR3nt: TGTGCCAGCAGCGCCCAATCGGGGGGTTATTCACCCCTCCACTTT
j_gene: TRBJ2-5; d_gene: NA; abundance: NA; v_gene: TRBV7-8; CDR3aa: CASSHLQETQYF; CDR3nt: TGTGCCAGCAGCCATCTGCAGGAGACCCAGTACTTC
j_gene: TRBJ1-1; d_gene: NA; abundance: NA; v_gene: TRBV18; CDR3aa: CASSPRAIAEAFF; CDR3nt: TGTGCCAGCTCACCACGGGCGATAGCTGAAGCTTTCTTT
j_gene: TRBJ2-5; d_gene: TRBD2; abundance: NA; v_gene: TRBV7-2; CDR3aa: CASSLPGLALETQYF; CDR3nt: TGTGCCAGCAGCTTACCGGGACTAGCGCTGGAGACCCAGTACTTC
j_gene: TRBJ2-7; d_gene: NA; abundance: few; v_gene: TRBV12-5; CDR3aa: CASGLRGEQYF; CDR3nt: TGTGCTAGTGGTTTGAGGGGCGAGCAGTACTTC
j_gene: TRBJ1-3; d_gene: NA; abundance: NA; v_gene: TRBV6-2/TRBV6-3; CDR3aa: CASSHSSRGKDGNTIYF; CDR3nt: TGTGCCAGCAGCCACTCCTCGCGGGGAAAAGATGGAAACACCATATATTTT
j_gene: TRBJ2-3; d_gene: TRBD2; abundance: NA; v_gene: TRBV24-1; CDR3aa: CATSPRTSGYTDTQYF; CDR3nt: TGTGCCACCAGCCCTAGGACTAGCGGTTACACAGATACGCAGTATTTT
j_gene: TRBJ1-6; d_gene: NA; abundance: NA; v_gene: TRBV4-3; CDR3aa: CASSLQGSRNSPLHF; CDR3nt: TGCGCCAGCAGCCTGCAGGGTTCTAGGAATTCACCCCTCCACTTT
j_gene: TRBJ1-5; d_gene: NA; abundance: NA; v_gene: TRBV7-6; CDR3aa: CASSPSGQFNQPQHF; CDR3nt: TGTGCCAGCAGCCCAAGTGGTCAGTTCAATCAGCCCCAGCATTTT
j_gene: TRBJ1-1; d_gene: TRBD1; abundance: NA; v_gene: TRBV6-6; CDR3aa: CATNDRGLEAFF; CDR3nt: TGTGCCACCAACGACAGGGGGCTTGAAGCTTTCTTT
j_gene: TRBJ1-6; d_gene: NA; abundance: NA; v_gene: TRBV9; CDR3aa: CASSVGTAGQSPLHF; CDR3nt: TGTGCCAGCAGCGTCGGGACGGCGGGGCAGTCACCCCTCCACTTT
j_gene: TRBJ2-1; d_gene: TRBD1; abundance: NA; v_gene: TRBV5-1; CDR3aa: CASSSWTGGAGRGFGEQFF; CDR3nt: TGCGCCAGCAGCTCCTGGACAGGGGGCGCTGGAAGGGGCTTTGGTGAGCAGTTCTTC
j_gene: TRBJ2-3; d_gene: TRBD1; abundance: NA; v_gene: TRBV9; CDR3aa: CASSGGQGRTDTQYF; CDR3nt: TGTGCCAGCAGCGGGGGACAGGGGCGCACAGATACGCAGTATTTT
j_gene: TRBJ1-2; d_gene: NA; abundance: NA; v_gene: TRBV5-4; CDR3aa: CASSQGGNYGYTF; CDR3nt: TGTGCCAGCAGCCAGGGTGGTAACTATGGCTACACCTTC
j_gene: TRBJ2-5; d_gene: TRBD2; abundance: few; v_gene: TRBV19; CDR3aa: CASSIDWGGETQYF; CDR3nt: TGTGCCAGTAGTATAGATTGGGGGGGAGAGACCCAGTACTTC
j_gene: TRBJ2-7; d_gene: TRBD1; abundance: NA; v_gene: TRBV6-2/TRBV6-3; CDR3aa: CASSRGQPVYEQYF; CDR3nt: TGTGCCAGCAGTCGGGGACAGCCAGTCTACGAGCAGTACTTC
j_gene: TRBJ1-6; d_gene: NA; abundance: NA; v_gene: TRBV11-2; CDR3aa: CATEDSQSSYNSPLHF; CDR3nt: TGTGCCACCGAGGACAGTCAGAGCTCCTATAATTCACCCCTCCACTTT
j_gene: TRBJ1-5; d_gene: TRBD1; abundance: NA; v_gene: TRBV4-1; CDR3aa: CASSQEHRDRVLQPQHF; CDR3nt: TGCGCCAGCAGCCAAGAACACCGGGACAGAGTCCTTCAGCCCCAGCATTTT
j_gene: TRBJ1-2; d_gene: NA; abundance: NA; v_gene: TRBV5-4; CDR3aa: CASSLGARGSYGYTF; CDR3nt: TGTGCCAGCAGCCTGGGCGCCCGGGGATCTTATGGCTACACCTTC
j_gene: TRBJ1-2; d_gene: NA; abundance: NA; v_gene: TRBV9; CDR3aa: CASSVEGRGSSNYGYTF; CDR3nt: TGTGCCAGCAGCGTAGAAGGGAGGGGATCCTCTAACTATGGCTACACCTTC
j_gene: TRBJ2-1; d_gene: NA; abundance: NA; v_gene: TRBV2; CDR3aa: CASSSSSYNEQFF; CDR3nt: TGTGCCAGCAGTTCTAGCTCCTACAATGAGCAGTTCTTC
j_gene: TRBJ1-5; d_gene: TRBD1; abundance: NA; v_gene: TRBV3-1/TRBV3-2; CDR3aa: CASSQNPGQGARQPQHF; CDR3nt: TGTGCCAGCAGCCAAAATCCGGGACAGGGGGCGCGTCAGCCCCAGCATTTT
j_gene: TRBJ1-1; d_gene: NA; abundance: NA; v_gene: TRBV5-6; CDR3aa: CASSFWQSNTEAFF; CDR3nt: TGTGCCAGCAGCTTCTGGCAGTCGAACACTGAAGCTTTCTTT
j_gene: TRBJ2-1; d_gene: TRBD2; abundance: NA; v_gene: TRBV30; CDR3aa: CAWTMGGPLNEQFF; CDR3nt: TGTGCCTGGACCATGGGAGGGCCGTTGAATGAGCAGTTCTTC
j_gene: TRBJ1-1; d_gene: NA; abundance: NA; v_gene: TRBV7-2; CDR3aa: CASSIRGGNTEAFF; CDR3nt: TGTGCCAGCAGTATTAGGGGGGGGAACACTGAAGCTTTCTTT
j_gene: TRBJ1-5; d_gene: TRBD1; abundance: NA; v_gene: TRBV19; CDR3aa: CASRDMTGSVGQPQHF; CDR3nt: TGTGCCAGTAGGGACATGACAGGGAGTGTAGGTCAGCCCCAGCATTTT
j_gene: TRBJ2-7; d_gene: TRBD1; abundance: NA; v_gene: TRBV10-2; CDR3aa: CASSQQAGGIVAYEQYF; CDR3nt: TGCGCCAGCAGTCAACAGGCAGGGGGCATTGTTGCCTACGAGCAGTACTTC
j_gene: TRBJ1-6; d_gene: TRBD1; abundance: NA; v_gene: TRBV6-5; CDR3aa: CASRQGHNSPLHF; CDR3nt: TGTGCCAGCCGACAGGGCCATAATTCACCCCTCCACTTT
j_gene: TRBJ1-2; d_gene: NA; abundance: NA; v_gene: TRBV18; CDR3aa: CASSPSSVPNYGYTF; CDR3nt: TGTGCCAGCTCACCATCGTCAGTACCTAACTATGGCTACACCTTC
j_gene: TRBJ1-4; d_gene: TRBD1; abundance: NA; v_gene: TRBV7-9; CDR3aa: CASSLSTGGPATNEKLFF; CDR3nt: TGTGCCAGCAGCCTTAGTACAGGGGGTCCTGCAACTAATGAAAAACTGTTTTTT
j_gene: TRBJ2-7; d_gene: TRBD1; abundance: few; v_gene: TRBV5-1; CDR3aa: CASSLDSGTGNEQYF; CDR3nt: TGCGCCAGCAGCTTGGACTCCGGGACAGGGAACGAGCAGTACTTC
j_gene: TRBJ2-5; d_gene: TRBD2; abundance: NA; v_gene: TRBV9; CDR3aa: CASSPGLARETQYF; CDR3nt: TGTGCCAGCAGCCCGGGACTAGCGAGGGAGACCCAGTACTTC
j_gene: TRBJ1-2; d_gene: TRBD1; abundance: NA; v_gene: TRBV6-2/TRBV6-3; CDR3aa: CASSIPRGLNYGYTF; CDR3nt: TGTGCCAGCAGTATCCCCAGGGGGCTGAACTATGGCTACACCTTC
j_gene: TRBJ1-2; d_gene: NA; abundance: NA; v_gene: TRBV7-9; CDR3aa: CASSRLQGQNYGYTF; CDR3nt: TGTGCCAGCAGTCGCCTACAGGGTCAGAACTATGGCTACACCTTC
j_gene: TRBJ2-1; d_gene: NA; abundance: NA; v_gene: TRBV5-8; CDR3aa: CASSLTFSNNEQFF; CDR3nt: TGTGCCAGCAGCTTAACCTTCTCTAACAATGAGCAGTTCTTC
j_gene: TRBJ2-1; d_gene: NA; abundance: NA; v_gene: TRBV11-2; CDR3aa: CASSSRVIDEQFF; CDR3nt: TGTGCCAGCAGCTCCAGGGTTATCGATGAGCAGTTCTTC
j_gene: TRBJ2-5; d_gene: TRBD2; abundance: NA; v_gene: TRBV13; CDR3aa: CASSLMSGGAGYQETQYF; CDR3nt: TGTGCCAGCAGCTTAATGTCCGGGGGGGCCGGGTACCAAGAGACCCAGTACTTC
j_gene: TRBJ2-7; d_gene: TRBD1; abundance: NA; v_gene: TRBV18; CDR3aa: CASSSGQELSYEQYF; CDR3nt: TGTGCCAGCTCATCGGGACAGGAACTCTCCTACGAGCAGTACTTC
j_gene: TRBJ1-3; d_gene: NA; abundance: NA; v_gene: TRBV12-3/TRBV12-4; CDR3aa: CATRKGPGNTIYF; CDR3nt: TGTGCCACGCGGAAGGGGCCTGGAAACACCATATATTTT
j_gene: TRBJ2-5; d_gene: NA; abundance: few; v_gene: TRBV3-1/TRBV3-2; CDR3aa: CASSPGGETQYF; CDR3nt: TGTGCCAGCAGCCCCGGTGGTGAGACCCAGTACTTC
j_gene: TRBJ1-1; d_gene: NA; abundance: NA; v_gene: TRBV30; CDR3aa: CAWRREWEAFF; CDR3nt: TGTGCCTGGAGACGGGAATGGGAAGCTTTCTTT